This T cell receptor beta chain was captured in a study of T cell changes during pregnancy in multiple sclerosis. V dropped 1 base and J dropped 6; count of bases not matched to a gene: 4. CDR1 and CDR2 from the germline V gene are LNHNV and YYDKDF (reference sequence). This CDR3 contains 15 residues. The data were produced by immunoSEQ multiplex PCR, yet TCRdb's version contains in-frame clones alone and is incomplete. Here the sample spans tens of thousands of clones, roughly nine tenths being singletons. The chain combines TRBV15 with TRBJ2-2, with 8 bases matching TRBD1. This receptor was obtained from a female donor in good health, enrolled as a control in a pregnancy study. This specimen consisted of peripheral blood, obtained in the third trimester of pregnancy. In DNA, the CDR3 is TGTGCCACCAGCAGAGCCGGACAGGGCCCCGGGGAGCTGTTTTTT. Translation: CATSRAGQGPGELFF.